This T cell receptor beta chain was identified during a study of T cell responses to AZD1222 COVID-19 vaccine. General observations from the study: Donors in the cohort were predominantly white British and more often female, and clonal diversity was possibly underestimated. Vaccine-related CD4 TCRs covered spike, predominating at 160-218 and 743-854. Repertoires were collected only later (after the peak T cell response had occurred).

TCRdb keeps only in-frame clones here, not all; method: immunoSEQ multiplex PCR. The data contain 200,000 to 250,000 clones, about 92% of them singletons. Germline V CDR1 and CDR2: SGHRS, YFSETQ. The CDR3 contains 16 residues. V was clipped by 4 bases and J by 4 bases; unmatched bases: 8. As concerns this clone: Antigen: not known.

Sequencing used peripheral blood, obtained on day 0 of MenACWY control vaccination. This clonotype was sampled from an adult in good health. The chain has TRBV5-1 and TRBJ2-2; 9 bases are a match to TRBD1. The CDR3 DNA sequence: TGCGCCAGCAGCCCCGGGACAGGGACGGGCACCGGGGAGCTGTTTTTT. Translating it yields CASSPGTGTGTGELFF.